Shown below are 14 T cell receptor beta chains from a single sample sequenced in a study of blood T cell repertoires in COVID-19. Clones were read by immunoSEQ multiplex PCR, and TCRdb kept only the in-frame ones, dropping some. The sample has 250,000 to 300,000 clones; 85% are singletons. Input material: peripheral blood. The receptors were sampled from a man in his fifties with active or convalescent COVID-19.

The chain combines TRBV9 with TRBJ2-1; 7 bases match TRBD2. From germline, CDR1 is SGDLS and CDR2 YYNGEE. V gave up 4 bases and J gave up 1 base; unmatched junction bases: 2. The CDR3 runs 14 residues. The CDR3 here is CASSPSGSYNEQFF. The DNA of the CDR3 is TGTGCCAGCAGCCCTAGCGGTTCCTACAATGAGCAGTTCTTC.

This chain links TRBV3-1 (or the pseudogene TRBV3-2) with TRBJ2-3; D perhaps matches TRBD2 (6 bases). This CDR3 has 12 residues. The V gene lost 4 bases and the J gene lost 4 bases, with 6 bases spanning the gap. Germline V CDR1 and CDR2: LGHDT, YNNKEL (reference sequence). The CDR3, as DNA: TGTGCCAGCAGCCCTAGCGCAGATACGCAGTATTTT. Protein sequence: CASSPSADTQYF.

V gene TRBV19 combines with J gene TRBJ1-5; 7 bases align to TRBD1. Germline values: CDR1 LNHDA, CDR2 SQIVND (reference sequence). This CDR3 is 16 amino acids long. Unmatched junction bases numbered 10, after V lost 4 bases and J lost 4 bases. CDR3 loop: CASSRLSGQKNQPQHF. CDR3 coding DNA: TGTGCCAGTAGTAGGCTTTCGGGACAGAAAAATCAGCCCCAGCATTTT.

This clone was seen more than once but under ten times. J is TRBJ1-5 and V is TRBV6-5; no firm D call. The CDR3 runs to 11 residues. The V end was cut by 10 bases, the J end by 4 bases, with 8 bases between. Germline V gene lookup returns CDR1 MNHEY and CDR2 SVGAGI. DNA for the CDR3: TGTGCCACCCGGGAGAATCAGCCCCAGCATTTT. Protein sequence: CATRENQPQHF.

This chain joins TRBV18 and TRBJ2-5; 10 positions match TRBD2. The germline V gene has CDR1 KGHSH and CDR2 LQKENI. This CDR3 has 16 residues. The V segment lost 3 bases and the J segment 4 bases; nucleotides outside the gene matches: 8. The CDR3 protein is CASSPGSSGSGETQYF. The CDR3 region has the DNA TGTGCCAGCTCACCCGGATCTAGCGGGAGCGGAGAGACCCAGTACTTC.

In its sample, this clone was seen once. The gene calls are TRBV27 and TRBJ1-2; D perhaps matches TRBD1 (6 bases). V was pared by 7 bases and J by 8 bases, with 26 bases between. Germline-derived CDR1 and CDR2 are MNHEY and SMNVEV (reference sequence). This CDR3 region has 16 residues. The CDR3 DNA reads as TGTGCCAGCAAAGAGGCAGGGGCAGAGGGTCTGGGGGGCTACACCTTC. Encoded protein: CASKEAGAEGLGGYTF.

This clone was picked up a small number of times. In DNA form, the CDR3 reads TGTGCCAGTAGTCTTCTAACAGGGGTGACTAGCAATCAGCCCCAGCATTTT. Protein sequence: CASSLLTGVTSNQPQHF. The V call is TRBV19, the J call TRBJ1-5; 7 positions agree with TRBD1. The CDR3 extends over 17 amino acids. The J segment lost 0 bases and the V segment lost 5 bases, leaving 10 bases of the junction unmatched. Germline assignment: CDR1 LNHDA and CDR2 SQIVND (reference sequence).

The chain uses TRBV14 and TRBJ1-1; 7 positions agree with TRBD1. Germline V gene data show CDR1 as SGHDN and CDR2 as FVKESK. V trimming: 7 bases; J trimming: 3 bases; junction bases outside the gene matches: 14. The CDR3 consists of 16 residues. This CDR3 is CASISPGARGHTEAFF. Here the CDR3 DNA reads TGTGCCAGCATTAGTCCGGGCGCGAGGGGGCACACTGAAGCTTTCTTT.

CDR3 sequence reads: CASMRTADTGELFF. CDR3 sequence (DNA): TGTGCCAGCATGCGGACAGCAGACACCGGGGAGCTGTTTTTT. This sequence joins TRBV6-5 and TRBJ2-2; D possibly corresponds to TRBD1 (6 bases). The V and J ends lost 7 bases and 3 bases respectively, with 12 bases between them. CDR1 MNHEY and CDR2 SVGAGI come from the germline V gene. The CDR3 runs to 14 residues.

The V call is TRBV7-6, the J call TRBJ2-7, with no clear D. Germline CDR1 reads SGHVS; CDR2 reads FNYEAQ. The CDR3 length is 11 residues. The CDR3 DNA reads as TGTGCCAGCAGCTTAGGCCTTAGTGACTGCGTC. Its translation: CASSLGLSDCV.

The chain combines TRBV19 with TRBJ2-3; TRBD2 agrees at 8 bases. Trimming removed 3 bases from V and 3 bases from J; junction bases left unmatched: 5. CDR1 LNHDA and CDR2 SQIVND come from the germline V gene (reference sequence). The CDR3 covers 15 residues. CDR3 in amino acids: CASSIGGRRTDTQYF. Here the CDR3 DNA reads TGTGCCAGTAGTATCGGCGGGAGGCGTACAGATACGCAGTATTTT.

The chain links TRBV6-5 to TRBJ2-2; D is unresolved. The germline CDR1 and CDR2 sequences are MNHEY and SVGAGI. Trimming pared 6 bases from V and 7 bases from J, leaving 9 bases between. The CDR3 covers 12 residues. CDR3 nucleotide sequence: TGTGCCAGCAGCCGAGGATTCGGGGAGCTGTTTTTT. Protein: CASSRGFGELFF.

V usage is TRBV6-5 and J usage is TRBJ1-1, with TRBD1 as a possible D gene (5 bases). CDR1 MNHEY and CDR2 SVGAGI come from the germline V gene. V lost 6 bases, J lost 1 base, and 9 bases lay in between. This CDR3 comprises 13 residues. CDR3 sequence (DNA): TGTGCCAGCAGACAGGACGGGAACACTGAAGCTTTCTTT. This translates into CASRQDGNTEAFF.

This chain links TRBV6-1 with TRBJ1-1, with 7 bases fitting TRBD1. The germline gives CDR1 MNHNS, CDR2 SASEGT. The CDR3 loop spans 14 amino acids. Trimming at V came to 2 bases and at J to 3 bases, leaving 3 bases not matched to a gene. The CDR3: CASSEQGGYTEAFF. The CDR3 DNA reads TGTGCCAGCAGTGAACAGGGGGGATACACTGAAGCTTTCTTT.